The source of this T cell receptor beta chain is a study of blood T cell repertoires in COVID-19. Across the study: COVID-19 samples from acute and convalescent phases originated in the United States, Italy and Spain. T cells, B-cell-depleted T cells, or PBMCs provided the cDNA or gDNA that served as material.

CDR1 MNHNY and CDR2 SVGAGI come from the germline V gene (reference sequence). Trimming removed 6 bases at V and 6 bases at J, with 12 bases between. The CDR3 runs 13 residues. Data came from immunoSEQ multiplex PCR; TCRdb stores just in-frame clones and leaves some out. Here the sample spans nearly 80,000 clones, roughly 90% being singletons. The receptor's source is an elderly woman with acute or convalescent COVID-19. The chain carries TRBV6-6 and TRBJ2-4, with TRBD2 as a possible D gene (6 bases). Material for sequencing was peripheral blood. CDR3 DNA: TGTGCCAGCAGCCCCGGGACTGCAAACATTCAGTACTTC. The encoded protein is CASSPGTANIQYF.